A single sample gave rise to the 19 T cell receptor beta chains below, sequenced in a study of Ad26.COV2.S vaccination and SARS-CoV-2 variants. Profiling relied on immunoSEQ multiplex PCR, and the TCRdb table lists in-frame clones only, not all of them. Among hundreds of thousands of clones listed, roughly 90% were seen once. Treatment meaning: roughly 18 received Ad26.COV2.S at low or high dose, single or two shots; several received placebo; per-sample allocation not given. Each sample was drawn 63 days after the first injection (of vaccine or placebo). Sequencing used peripheral blood, obtained in a trial of Ad26.COV2.S vaccine versus placebo. These receptors all stem from a person between 18 and 65 years old who received the Ad26.COV2.S COVID-19 vaccine or a placebo.

The chain employs TRBV30 and TRBJ2-3; D uncertain. This CDR3 comprises 13 residues. Trimming left V 2 bases short and J 4 bases short, with 10 bases between. CDR1 GTSNPN and CDR2 SVGIG come from the germline V gene (reference sequence). The CDR3 spells CAWSRSEADTQYF. CDR3 DNA: TGTGCCTGGAGTCGAAGCGAGGCAGATACGCAGTATTTT.

The chain employs TRBV23-1 and TRBJ2-2; TRBD2 matches at 10 bases. TRBV23-1 is classed as an ORF, of uncertain function. Trimming cost V 9 bases and J 2 bases; bases outside gene matches: 15. The CDR3 totals 18 residues. The CDR3 protein is CASPKGLAGVINTGELFF. In DNA, the CDR3 is TGCGCCAGTCCAAAGGGGCTAGCGGGAGTTATTAACACCGGGGAGCTGTTTTTT.

The chain joins TRBV11-2 to TRBJ2-3; TRBD2 agrees at 10 bases. With V trimmed by 0 bases and J by 6 bases, 9 bases remained unmatched. Germline V gene data show CDR1 as SGHAT and CDR2 as FQNNGV. The CDR3 covers 17 residues. The CDR3, as DNA: TGTGCCAGCAGCTTAGATGTAGTAGCGGGAGGTTTTGATACGCAGTATTTT. Translated, it gives CASSLDVVAGGFDTQYF. The full variable domain, rest sourced from reference TRBV11-2 and TRBJ2-3, is EAGVAQSPRYKIIEKRQSVAFWCNPISGHATLYWYQQILGQGPKLLIQFQNNGVVDDSQLPKDRFSAERLKGVDSTLKIQPAKLEDSAVYLCASSLDVVAGGFDTQYFGPGTRLTVL.

This chain uses TRBV24-1 with TRBJ2-6; 7 nucleotides match TRBD1. This CDR3 spans 15 amino acids. Germline V gene sequence: CDR1 KGHDR, CDR2 SFDVKD. Unmatched junction bases numbered 3, after V lost 4 bases and J lost 4 bases. The chain's CDR3 is CATSETGNGANVLTF. In nucleotides, the CDR3 is TGTGCCACCAGTGAGACAGGGAACGGGGCCAACGTCCTGACTTTC.

The rearrangement joins TRBV25-1 to TRBJ1-4; maybe TRBD1 (5 bases). The CDR3 sequence is 15 residues long. Germline values: CDR1 MGHDK, CDR2 SYGVNS. V shed 1 base and J shed 4 bases, with 10 bases lying between them. CDR3 amino acids: CASSEFGGHNEKLFF. CDR3 in DNA: TGTGCCAGCAGTGAATTCGGGGGTCATAATGAAAAACTGTTTTTT.

The gene calls are TRBV7-9 and TRBJ2-7; TRBD1 or TRBD2 may be the D gene (6 bases each). With 5 bases removed from V and 0 bases from J, the gap between germline ends came to 14 bases. CDR1 SEHNR and CDR2 FQNEAQ come from the germline V gene (reference sequence). This CDR3 is built from 15 residues. The CDR3 sequence is CASSIEGGSSYEQYF. In DNA, the CDR3 is TGTGCCAGCAGCATAGAGGGGGGAAGCTCCTACGAGCAGTACTTC.

The chain couples TRBV15 to TRBJ2-7; possibly TRBD2 for D (5 bases). Looked up from germline, CDR1 is LNHNV and CDR2 is YYDKDF (reference sequence). The CDR3 length is 15 residues. V was cut by 0 bases and J by 3 bases, with 12 bases left in between. CDR3 amino acids: CATSRDRRQIYEQYF. The CDR3 DNA reads as TGTGCCACCAGCAGAGATCGGAGGCAGATCTACGAGCAGTACTTC.

The J gene is TRBJ2-7, the V gene TRBV4-2, with D hard to call. Trimming cost V 4 bases and J 4 bases, with 14 bases left between them. The V gene's germline CDR1 is LGHNA and CDR2 YNFKEQ. The CDR3 has 14 amino acids. The CDR3 loop reads CASSPLNSPYEQYF. The CDR3 DNA follows: TGTGCCAGCAGCCCCTTGAACAGTCCTTACGAGCAGTACTTC.

This clone was found once. The chain links TRBV7-8 to TRBJ2-7; 9 bases are a match to TRBD1. Germline V gene lookup returns CDR1 SGHVS and CDR2 FQNEAQ. There are 15 residues in the CDR3. J was trimmed by 6 bases and V by 5 bases; bases with no gene match: 11. CDR3 region: CASSEKPGQGGEQYF. The CDR3 bases are TGTGCCAGCAGCGAAAAACCGGGACAGGGTGGCGAGCAGTACTTC. Drawing the rest from reference TRBV7-8 and TRBJ2-7, the complete variable domain is GAGVSQSPRYKVAKRGQDVALRCDPISGHVSLFWYQQALGQGPEFLTYFQNEAQLDKSGLPSDRFFAERPEGSVSTLKIQRTQQEDSAVYLCASSEKPGQGGEQYFGPGTRLTVT.

V gene TRBV19 combines with J gene TRBJ1-5, with 8 bases lining up with TRBD1. Germline trimming cut 3 bases from V and 2 bases from J; bases unmatched to any gene: 9. This CDR3 comprises 17 residues. Looked up from germline, CDR1 is LNHDA and CDR2 is SQIVND (reference sequence). The CDR3: CASSMDRVVGGNQPQHF. The CDR3 region has the DNA TGTGCCAGTAGTATGGACAGGGTGGTCGGTGGCAATCAGCCCCAGCATTTT.

The genes are TRBV7-9 and TRBJ1-2, with 8 bases fitting TRBD1. Germline V gene lookup returns CDR1 SEHNR and CDR2 FQNEAQ (reference sequence). J was trimmed by 8 bases and V by 1 base; bases with no gene match: 9. The CDR3 spans 15 residues. This chain's CDR3 is CASSLGAGGAEGYTF. DNA for the CDR3: TGTGCCAGCAGCTTAGGGGCAGGGGGCGCGGAAGGCTACACCTTC.

This clone was detected only once. The chain carries TRBV11-1 and TRBJ2-1; unclear D gene. Trimming removed 1 base at V and 8 bases at J, with 3 bases between. Germline-derived CDR1 and CDR2 are SGHAT and FQDESV (reference sequence). CDR3 length: 11 amino acids. Here the CDR3 reads CASSLVHEQFF. The DNA of the CDR3 is TGTGCCAGCAGCTTAGTCCATGAGCAGTTCTTC. Together with reference TRBV11-1 and TRBJ2-1, the CDR3 gives the full variable domain: EAEVAQSPRYKITEKSQAVAFWCDPISGHATLYWYRQILGQGPELLVQFQDESVVDDSQLPKDRFSAERLKGVDSTLKIQPAELGDSAMYLCASSLVHEQFFGPGTRLTVL.

The chain carries TRBV13 and TRBJ2-7, with 7 bases fitting TRBD1. V lost 0 bases and J lost 3; bases outside the gene matches: 2. The germline V gene encodes CDR1 PRHDT and CDR2 FYEKMQ (reference sequence). The CDR3 runs to 14 residues. CDR3 in amino acids: CASSLGDRNYEQYF. DNA of the CDR3: TGTGCCAGCAGCTTAGGGGACAGGAACTACGAGCAGTACTTC.

The chain recombines TRBV5-6 with TRBJ1-5; 11 nucleotides agree with TRBD1. In germline, CDR1 is SGHDT, CDR2 YYEEEE. CDR3 length: 17 residues. The V gene end was trimmed by 2 bases and the J gene end by 6 bases; junction bases not matched to a gene: 10. The CDR3 DNA reads TGTGCCAGCAGCTTCAGGACAGGGGGCGCAGATAGTCAGCCCCAGCATTTT. This encodes CASSFRTGGADSQPQHF.

The chain employs TRBV11-2 and TRBJ2-1; D unresolved. Trimming took off 6 bases at V and 7 bases at J, with 10 bases between the two ends. Germline CDR1 and CDR2: SGHAT and FQNNGV. The CDR3 runs 12 residues. CDR3 in DNA: TGTGCCAGCAGTCTCCCGAGGAATGAGCAGTTCTTC. Translated: CASSLPRNEQFF.

J is TRBJ2-5 and V is TRBV25-1; 7 bases align to TRBD2. The CDR3 contains 14 residues. Germline lookup yields CDR1 MGHDK and CDR2 SYGVNS. J gave up 2 bases and V 2 bases, and 2 bases lay outside the gene matches. The CDR3 DNA follows: TGTGCCAGCAGTGAACCTAGCGGACAAGAGACCCAGTACTTC. Its protein is CASSEPSGQETQYF.

The J gene is TRBJ2-7, the V gene TRBV9; D is perhaps TRBD1 or TRBD2 (5 bases each). The CDR3 extends over 16 amino acids. Trimming stripped 4 bases from V and 2 bases from J, with 19 bases between. Germline-derived CDR1 and CDR2 are SGDLS and YYNGEE. CDR3 DNA sequence: TGTGCCAGCAGCCCCCAAGGGGACCTAATGGCCTACGAGCAGTACTTC. Translating gives CASSPQGDLMAYEQYF.

This chain connects TRBV7-2 to TRBJ2-3; TRBD1 or TRBD2 may be the D gene (5 bases each). Trimming shortened V by 5 bases and J by 0 bases, and 12 bases separated the two germline ends. CDR3 length equals 15 residues. CDR1 SGHTA and CDR2 FQGNSA come from the germline V gene. The CDR3 protein is CASSTGRPSTDTQYF. CDR3 in DNA: TGTGCCAGCAGCACGGGACGTCCTAGCACAGATACGCAGTATTTT.

The V call is TRBV3-1 (or the pseudogene TRBV3-2), the J call TRBJ2-5, with TRBD2 matching 8 bases. Germline values: CDR1 LGHDT, CDR2 YNNKEL (reference sequence). The junction had 9 bases not matched to a gene; V was cut back by 4 bases and J by 5 bases. The CDR3 loop spans 15 amino acids. The CDR3: CASSPYAGGGETQYF. The CDR3 region has the DNA TGTGCCAGCAGCCCATACGCGGGAGGAGGGGAGACCCAGTACTTC.